This T cell receptor (beta chain) was sequenced during a study of shared clonotypes between healthy human individuals. J lost 1 base, V lost 1 base, and 4 bases had no gene match. The CDR3 runs to 16 residues. Germline V CDR1 and CDR2: MNHNS, SASEGT. Generated by immunoSEQ multiplex PCR, the TCRdb table keeps only in-frame clones and is missing some. The table lists over a million clones, roughly 70% of them singletons. Donors comprised only Caucasian adults living in Nashville, Tennessee. This clone was counted only a few times. Its antigen is currently unknown. Study-level results: Compared with clonotypes that all four donors shared, non-shared clonotypes had lower generation probabilities.

Sequencing was done on a sample of memory CD4+ T cells sorted from blood. Noted subset: CD45RA-negative fraction. This receptor was identified in a man aged 18 to 30 in good health. The chain couples TRBV6-1 to TRBJ2-1, with 7 bases lining up with TRBD2. The CDR3 here is CASSEGLAGSYNEQFF. In DNA, the CDR3 is TGTGCCAGCAGTGAAGGACTAGCAGGGTCCTACAATGAGCAGTTCTTC.